This T cell receptor beta chain stems from a study of OX40 agonist ivuxolimab in advanced cancers. The CDR3 consists of 17 residues. V lost 0 bases and J 0 bases, leaving 12 bases between the germline ends. The germline V gene has CDR1 LGHNT and CDR2 FRNRAP. The table came from immunoSEQ multiplex PCR; TCRdb's copy has only in-frame clones and leaves some out. This sample has around 46,000 clones, with about four fifths found just once. The sample was CD4+ or CD8+ T cells sorted from blood, taken in a trial of the OX40 agonist ivuxolimab. The rearrangement links TRBV12-5 to TRBJ1-3; maybe TRBD1 (5 bases). The sequence was collected from an adult with an advanced solid tumor such as melanoma, head and neck, liver or kidney cancer. The chain's CDR3 is CASGLVLADSSGNTIYF. CDR3 bases: TGTGCTAGTGGTTTGGTACTCGCAGACAGCTCTGGAAACACCATATATTTT.